This passage covers 20 T cell receptor beta chains from one sample sequenced in a study of type 1 regulatory T cells. Regarding the study as a whole: Tr1 cells had a more restricted TCR repertoire than non-Tr1 cells.

A single record per CDR3 protein comes from TCRdb applying MiXCR to the reads. Seen here are tens of thousands of distinct CDR3 sequences, less than 25% observed once, and the top ten hold roughly 8%. The antigens these receptors bind are not known. Material: cultured type 1 regulatory T (Tr1) cells, either the whole culture or a sorted fraction (not recorded which). The receptors shown here come from a human donor in good health.

The rearrangement links TRBV30 to TRBJ2-1, with D hard to call. CDR1 GTSNPN and CDR2 SVGIG come from the germline V gene (reference sequence). Trimming pared 6 bases from V and 7 bases from J, leaving 1 base between. This CDR3 has 8 residues. The CDR3 sequence: CACNEQFF. As DNA, the CDR3 is TGTGCCTGTAATGAGCAGTTCTTC.

This clonotype was seen once. A much larger clone differs from this one at a single base, so this may be a read error. This sequence joins TRBV5-1 and TRBJ2-7, with a possible D match to TRBD1 (5 bases). Germline V gene data show CDR1 as SGHRS and CDR2 as YFSETQ. The CDR3 runs 12 residues. V lost 4 bases and J 6 bases, leaving 11 bases between the germline ends. The CDR3 DNA reads as TGCGCCAGCAGCCACCCAGGGATCGAGCAGTACTTC. Translation: CASSHPGIEQYF.

This clonotype turned up a few times. The chain joins TRBV7-8 to TRBJ2-3; D is possibly TRBD2 (5 bases). The CDR3 sequence is 16 residues long. V lost 4 bases, J lost 1 base, and 15 bases lay in between. Germline V gene data show CDR1 as SGHVS and CDR2 as FQNEAQ. The CDR3 is CASSYLSSGGTDTQYF. The DNA of the CDR3 is TGTGCCAGCAGCTACCTTTCAAGCGGAGGCACAGATACGCAGTATTTT.

This chain connects TRBV20-1 to TRBJ2-3; D might be TRBD1 (5 bases). CDR1 and CDR2 (germline): DFQATT, SNEGSKA (reference sequence). The CDR3 sequence is 13 residues long. V shed 3 bases and J shed 3 bases, with 10 bases lying between them. This chain's CDR3 is CSARAGLTDTQYF. The DNA for the CDR3 is TGCAGTGCTAGGGCAGGGCTAACAGATACGCAGTATTTT.

In its sample, this clonotype was seen a few times. This chain connects TRBV20-1 to TRBJ2-7; TRBD2 might be the D (5 bases). Germline CDR1 reads DFQATT; CDR2 reads SNEGSKA (reference sequence). The CDR3 length is 13 residues. With 6 bases removed from V and 7 bases from J, the gap between germline ends came to 19 bases. The CDR3 region has the DNA TGCAGTGCCTCCCGGGGTAGGACCTTAGAGCAGTACTTC. Translation: CSASRGRTLEQYF.

This chain uses TRBV6-5 with TRBJ1-2; D remains unclear. The CDR3 extends over 13 amino acids. CDR1 and CDR2 from the germline V gene are MNHEY and SVGAGI. V gave up 8 bases and J gave up 0 bases, with 10 bases separating them. CDR3 loop: CASGHPSNYGYTF. The CDR3 DNA reads as TGTGCCAGCGGCCATCCTTCTAACTATGGCTACACCTTC.

At least ten counts were recorded for this clonotype. This chain uses TRBV5-1 with TRBJ2-5, with D tentatively TRBD2 (6 bases). This CDR3 spans 14 amino acids. The germline V and J ends were trimmed by 1 base and 5 bases, with 12 bases remaining between them. The germline V gene encodes CDR1 SGHRS and CDR2 YFSETQ. Here the CDR3 reads CASSLTASGETQYF. The CDR3 region has the DNA TGCGCCAGCAGCTTGACAGCGAGCGGGGAGACCCAGTACTTC.

The chain uses TRBV5-1 and TRBJ1-2; TRBD1 matches 10 bases. Germline V gives CDR1 SGHRS, CDR2 YFSETQ. Germline trimming cut 3 bases from V and 6 bases from J; bases unmatched to any gene: 8. The CDR3 covers 15 residues. Here the CDR3 DNA reads TGCGCCAGCAGCTCCCCCGGGACAGGGGTTGATGGCTACACCTTC. It is translated as CASSSPGTGVDGYTF.

The V and J genes are TRBV18 and TRBJ2-1; 9 bases line up with TRBD2. The DNA end is more similar to TRBJ2-7, so the J call may be wrong. Germline V gene sequence: CDR1 KGHSH, CDR2 LQKENI. The CDR3 has 14 amino acids. The CDR3 loop reads CASSPQREAGEQYF. DNA for the CDR3: TGTGCCAGCTCACCACAGCGGGAGGCAGGCGAGCAGTACTTC.

This clonotype was observed a few times. The V call is TRBV5-1, the J call TRBJ2-7; D is unresolved. V lost 2 bases to trimming and J lost 2 bases, with 8 bases between them. The CDR3 has 13 residues. From germline, CDR1 is SGHRS and CDR2 YFSETQ. The CDR3 bases are TGCGCCAGCAGCTTCGGCTTAACCTACGAGCAGTACTTC. Its protein is CASSFGLTYEQYF.

This sequence joins TRBV4-3 and TRBJ1-1; no definite D call. Germline CDR1 LGHNA, CDR2 YSLEER. The CDR3 runs to 16 residues. V dropped 0 bases and J dropped 14 bases, with 25 bases sitting between them. The CDR3 coding sequence is TGCGCCAGCAGCCAAGATCCAACTAGCGGTTACAATGAGCAGTTCTTT. It is translated as CASSQDPTSGYNEQFF.

V is TRBV29-1 and J is TRBJ1-1; D perhaps matches TRBD1 (5 bases). The V end lost 2 bases, the J end lost 10 bases, and 17 bases lay between the germline ends. This CDR3 has 13 amino acids. Germline CDR1 and CDR2: SQVTM and ANQGSEA. The CDR3 loop is CSVESTRGAGAFF. The CDR3 DNA is TGCAGCGTTGAATCAACGAGGGGAGCGGGAGCTTTCTTT.

In its sample, this clonotype was seen a few times. This chain joins TRBV20-1 and TRBJ1-5; 9 bases align to TRBD1. The germline V gene encodes CDR1 DFQATT and CDR2 SNEGSKA (reference sequence). CDR3 length: 13 amino acids. With V trimmed by 6 bases and J by 6 bases, 6 bases remained unmatched. CDR3 DNA sequence: TGCAGTGCAAAGGGGACAGGGAGTCAGCCCCAGCATTTT. This codes for CSAKGTGSQPQHF.

This clonotype was found a few times. V gene TRBV12-3 or TRBV12-4 combines with J gene TRBJ2-5, with TRBD2 matching 7 bases. The ends lost 4 bases at V and 5 bases at J; junction bases unmatched: 13. The CDR3 is made up of 16 amino acids. CDR3 amino acids: CASSSGVSGMGETQYF. DNA of the CDR3: TGTGCCAGCAGTTCCGGGGTGAGCGGGATGGGGGAGACCCAGTACTTC.

The V and J genes are TRBV7-2 and TRBJ2-7; 8 nucleotides match TRBD1. This CDR3 spans 16 amino acids. The trim removed 1 base at V and 1 base at J, leaving 6 bases unmatched. The V gene's germline CDR1 is SGHTA and CDR2 FQGNSA. CDR3 bases: TGTGCCAGCAGCTTAGGGCCGGGACAGGTTTCCTACGAGCAGTACTTC. It is translated as CASSLGPGQVSYEQYF.

This clonotype was seen more than once but under ten times. This chain links TRBV7-2 with TRBJ2-1, with a weak D call TRBD2 (6 bases). Between the trimmed V and J ends, which lost 6 bases and 4 bases, there was a span of 19 bases. CDR1 is SGHTA, CDR2 FQGNSA, per germline. The CDR3 is made up of 16 amino acids. The CDR3 sequence is CASSSSLAYRYNEQFF. CDR3 in DNA: TGTGCCAGCAGTTCAAGCCTAGCGTACCGATACAATGAGCAGTTCTTC.

A few counts support this clonotype. V usage is TRBV10-3 and J usage is TRBJ1-1; TRBD1 might be the D (6 bases). Deletions cut 0 bases from V and 0 bases from J, with 8 bases between. In germline, CDR1 is ENHRY, CDR2 SYGVKD. The CDR3 has 15 residues. The CDR3 region is CAISESGQMNTEAFF. In nucleotides, the CDR3 is TGTGCCATCAGTGAGTCGGGACAAATGAACACTGAAGCTTTCTTT.

This chain joins TRBV15 and TRBJ1-1; D unclear. The germline V gene encodes CDR1 LNHNV and CDR2 YYDKDF (reference sequence). The CDR3 length is 14 residues. V lost 0 bases to trimming and J lost 4 bases, with 9 bases between them. The CDR3 spells CATSREGASTEAFF. In DNA form, the CDR3 reads TGTGCCACCAGCAGAGAGGGAGCGAGCACTGAAGCTTTCTTT.

This clonotype has more than one count but fewer than ten. The chain links TRBV7-9 to TRBJ2-3; the D is unclear. CDR3 length: 15 amino acids. Trimming shortened V by 5 bases and J by 1 base, and 13 bases separated the two germline ends. The germline V gene encodes CDR1 SEHNR and CDR2 FQNEAQ (reference sequence). CDR3 DNA sequence: TGTGCCAGCAGCCCCCCCCGTGTGGGCACAGATACGCAGTATTTT. This encodes CASSPPRVGTDTQYF.

The rearrangement uses TRBV20-1 and TRBJ1-1; 7 bases match TRBD1. With V trimmed by 3 bases and J by 1 base, 2 bases remained unmatched. CDR1 DFQATT and CDR2 SNEGSKA come from the germline V gene (reference sequence). This CDR3 has 13 amino acids. CDR3 protein: CSARTGRNTEAFF. DNA of the CDR3: TGCAGTGCTAGGACAGGGAGGAACACTGAAGCTTTCTTT.